This T cell receptor beta chain was sequenced in a study of CD8+CD57+ T cells in acquired aplastic anemia. Looking at the study overall: Quantities of DNA derived from sorted CD4+ and CD8+ cells averaged around 3 ug.

The CDR3 loop spans 13 amino acids. Deletions cut 2 bases from V and 4 bases from J, with 9 bases between. The germline CDR1 and CDR2 sequences are SGDLS and YYNGEE. The use of genomic DNA as template underpinned the TCR beta VDJ and CDR3 profiling. MiXCR was run by TCRdb on the reads, yielding one entry per CDR3 protein. The profile covers some 150,000 distinct CDR3 sequences, with about two thirds appearing a single time and about 50% taken by the ten largest. This clonotype was observed at least ten times. As yet, its antigen is unknown. Study-wide results and caveats: Fewer than 35 CD8+ CDR3 sequences occurred in both the patients and the controls. Patients and healthy controls showed no significant CD8+ Simpson's diversity difference.

An expansion of CD8+CD57+ cells by flow cytometry had been shown in patients chosen for sequencing. Sequencing was carried out using sorted CD4+, CD8+, or CD8+CD57+ T cells (not recorded which) from PBMCs. The chain combines TRBV9 with TRBJ1-2, with D maybe TRBD1 (5 bases). The sequence came from a human donor with aplastic anemia. CDR3 nucleotides: TGTGCCAGCAGCGTGGGGGGGACCTATGGCTACACCTTC. This sequence encodes CASSVGGTYGYTF. Full variable domain (outside the CDR3, taken from reference TRBV9 and TRBJ1-2): DSGVTQTPKHLITATGQRVTLRCSPRSGDLSVYWYQQSLDQGLQFLIQYYNGEERAKGNILERFSAQQFPDLHSELNLSSLELGDSALYFCASSVGGTYGYTFGSGTRLTVV.